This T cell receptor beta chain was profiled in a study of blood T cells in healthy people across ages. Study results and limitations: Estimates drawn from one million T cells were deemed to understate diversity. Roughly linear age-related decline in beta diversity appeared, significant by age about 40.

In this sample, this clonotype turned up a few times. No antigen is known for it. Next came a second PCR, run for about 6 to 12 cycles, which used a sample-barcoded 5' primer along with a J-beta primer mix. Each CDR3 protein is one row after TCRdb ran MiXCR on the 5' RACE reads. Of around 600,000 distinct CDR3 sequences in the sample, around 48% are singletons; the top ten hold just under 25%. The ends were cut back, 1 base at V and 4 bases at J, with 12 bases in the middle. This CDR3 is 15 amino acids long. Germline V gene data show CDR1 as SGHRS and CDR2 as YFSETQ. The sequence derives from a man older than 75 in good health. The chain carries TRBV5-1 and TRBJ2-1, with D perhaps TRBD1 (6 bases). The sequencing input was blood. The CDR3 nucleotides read TGCGCCAGCAGCTTGTCGCGACAGGATTACAATGAGCAGTTCTTC. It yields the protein CASSLSRQDYNEQFF.